This T cell receptor (beta chain) was captured by sequencing in a study of blood T cell repertoires in COVID-19. Germline V gene lookup returns CDR1 GTSNPN and CDR2 SVGIG (reference sequence). The CDR3 spans 13 residues. The V and J ends lost 3 bases and 6 bases, in that order; junction bases with no gene match: 3. In the original analysis: Estimation of nucleated cell counts was performed using reference gene primer amplification. Sequencing was performed with immunoSEQ multiplex PCR; in TCRdb, only in-frame clones are kept and a portion is missing. V, J and clone size derive from that table, while D and trimming were established from the DNA sequence. The sample comprises 200,000 to 250,000 clones, more than 60% of which are singletons, and roughly 4.2% rests with the top ten.

The sequencing input was peripheral blood. This chain connects TRBV30 to TRBJ2-2; 8 bases agree with TRBD1. This receptor was taken from a woman aged 35 to 49 with active or convalescent COVID-19. The CDR3 reads CAWREQGAGELFF. The DNA for the CDR3 is TGTGCCTGGAGAGAACAGGGGGCCGGGGAGCTGTTTTTT.